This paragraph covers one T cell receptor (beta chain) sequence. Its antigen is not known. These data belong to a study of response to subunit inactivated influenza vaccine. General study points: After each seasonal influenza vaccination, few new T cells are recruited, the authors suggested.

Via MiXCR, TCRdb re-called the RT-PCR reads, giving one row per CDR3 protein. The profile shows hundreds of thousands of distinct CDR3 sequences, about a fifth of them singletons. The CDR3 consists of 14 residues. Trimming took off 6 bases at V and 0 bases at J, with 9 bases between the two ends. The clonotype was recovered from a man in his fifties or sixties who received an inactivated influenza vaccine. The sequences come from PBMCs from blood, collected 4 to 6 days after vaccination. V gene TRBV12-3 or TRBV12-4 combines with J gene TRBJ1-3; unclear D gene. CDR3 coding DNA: TGTGCCAGCAGGGACTGGAGCTCTGGAAACACCATATATTTT. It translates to CASRDWSSGNTIYF.